The T cell receptor (beta chain) described here comes from a study of siplizumab effects on memory and regulatory T cells. Study findings and constraints: Naive T cells apparently outstripped memory cells in diversity and seemed major alloresponse contributors. Only a minor fraction of alloreactive clones mapped to unstimulated subsets. Versus about 26% in controls, the mappable alloreactive CD4+ clones averaged around 69% Treg-derived with siplizumab.

On this clone itself: The antigen is unknown.

With 7 bases clipped from V and 2 bases from J, the junction kept 5 bases outside the gene matches. Per the germline V gene, CDR1 is SQVTM and CDR2 is ANQGSEA. The CDR3 runs to 13 residues. Assays captured 85,000 to 100,000 TCR templates per sample. Here immunoSEQ multiplex PCR was the method, and the copy in TCRdb shows in-frame clones only, minus some. The table includes some 100,000 clones, 90% to 95% detected once. Source material: non-Treg CD4+ T cells sorted from blood. The chain employs TRBV29-1 and TRBJ1-1; 9 bases align to TRBD1. This receptor was obtained from a human donor in good health. CDR3 sequence reads: CSAKTGGNTEAFF. The CDR3 DNA sequence: TGCAGCGCCAAAACAGGGGGCAACACTGAAGCTTTCTTT.